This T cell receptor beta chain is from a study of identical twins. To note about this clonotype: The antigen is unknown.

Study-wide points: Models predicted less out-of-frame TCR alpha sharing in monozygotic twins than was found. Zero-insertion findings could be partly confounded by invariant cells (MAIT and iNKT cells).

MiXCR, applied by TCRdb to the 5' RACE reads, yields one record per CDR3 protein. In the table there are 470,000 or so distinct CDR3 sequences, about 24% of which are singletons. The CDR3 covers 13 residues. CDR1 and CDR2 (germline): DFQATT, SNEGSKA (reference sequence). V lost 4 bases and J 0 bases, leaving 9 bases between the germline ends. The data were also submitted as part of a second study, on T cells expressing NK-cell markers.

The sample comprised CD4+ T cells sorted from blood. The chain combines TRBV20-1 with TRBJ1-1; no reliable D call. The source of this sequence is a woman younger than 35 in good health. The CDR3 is CSATGRMNTEAFF. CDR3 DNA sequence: TGCAGTGCTACTGGCAGAATGAACACTGAAGCTTTCTTT.